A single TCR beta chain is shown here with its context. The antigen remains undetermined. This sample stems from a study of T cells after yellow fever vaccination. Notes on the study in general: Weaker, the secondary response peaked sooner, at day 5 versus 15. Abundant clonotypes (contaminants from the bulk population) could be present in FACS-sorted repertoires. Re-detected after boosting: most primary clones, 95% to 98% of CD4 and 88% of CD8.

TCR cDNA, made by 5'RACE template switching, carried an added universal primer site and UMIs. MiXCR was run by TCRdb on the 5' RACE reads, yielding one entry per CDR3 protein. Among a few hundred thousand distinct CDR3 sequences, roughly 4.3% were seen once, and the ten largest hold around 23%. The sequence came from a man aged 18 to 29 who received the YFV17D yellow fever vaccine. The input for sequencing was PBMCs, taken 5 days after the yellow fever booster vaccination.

CDR3 amino acids: CAWSVRGGMTYEQYF. For the CDR3, the DNA is TGTGCCTGGAGTGTACGAGGGGGGATGACCTACGAGCAGTACTTC. J is TRBJ2-7 and V is TRBV30; D tentatively reads TRBD1 or TRBD2 (6 bases each). The CDR3 length is 15 residues. Germline CDR1 is GTSNPN and CDR2 is SVGIG (reference sequence). V was pared by 0 bases and J by 2 bases, with 14 bases between.